Shown below are 6 T cell receptor beta chains from a single sample sequenced in a study of OX40 agonist ivuxolimab in advanced cancers. Profiled with immunoSEQ multiplex PCR; TCRdb holds only in-frame clones, not every one. The profile covers some 90,000 clones, with about 90% appearing a single time and roughly 4% taken by the ten largest. The material sequenced was CD4+ or CD8+ T cells sorted from blood, taken in a trial of the OX40 agonist ivuxolimab. The source is an adult with an advanced solid tumor such as melanoma, head and neck, liver or kidney cancer.

The rearrangement joins TRBV11-2 to TRBJ1-1; 8 bases are shared with TRBD1. Trimming removed 7 bases from V and 4 bases from J; junction bases left unmatched: 14. CDR1 SGHAT and CDR2 FQNNGV come from the germline V gene. The CDR3 is made up of 16 amino acids. The DNA of the CDR3 is TGTGCCAGCACGCGTGGCAGGGGGCTGGAGGGCACTGAAGCTTTCTTT. Amino acids: CASTRGRGLEGTEAFF.

V gene TRBV2 combines with J gene TRBJ2-3; the D gene is possibly TRBD2 (5 bases). V shed 4 bases and J shed 3 bases, with 11 bases lying between them. This CDR3 is 14 amino acids long. Germline V CDR1 and CDR2: SNHLY, FYNNEI. CDR3 coding DNA: TGTGCCAGCAGTGTGCGGAGAGGGACAGATACGCAGTATTTT. Protein: CASSVRRGTDTQYF. Drawing the rest from reference TRBV2 and TRBJ2-3, the complete variable domain is EPEVTQTPSHQVTQMGQEVILRCVPISNHLYFYWYRQILGQKVEFLVSFYNNEISEKSEIFDDQFSVERPDGSNFTLKIRSTKLEDSAMYFCASSVRRGTDTQYFGPGTRLTVL.

This chain links TRBV11-2 with TRBJ2-1, with D unresolved. The germline V gene has CDR1 SGHAT and CDR2 FQNNGV. The CDR3 has 14 residues. Trimming removed 1 base at V and 4 bases at J, with 8 bases between. The CDR3 region is CASSLGTQYNEQFF. The CDR3 DNA reads TGTGCCAGCAGCTTAGGGACCCAGTACAATGAGCAGTTCTTC.

CDR3 DNA: TGTGCCAGTTCGGGAGGGCCGACCTACGAGCAGTACTTC. It encodes CASSGGPTYEQYF. The chain employs TRBV19 and TRBJ2-7; 8 bases fit TRBD2. Germline V gene sequence: CDR1 LNHDA, CDR2 SQIVND (reference sequence). Trimming at V came to 8 bases and at J to 2 bases, leaving 5 bases not matched to a gene. The CDR3 is made up of 13 amino acids.

This chain joins TRBV5-6 and TRBJ1-1; a possible D gene is TRBD1 (5 bases). V was pared by 0 bases and J by 0 bases, with 12 bases between. The CDR3 is made up of 16 amino acids. Germline-derived CDR1 and CDR2 are SGHDT and YYEEEE. The CDR3 DNA reads as TGTGCCAGCAGCTTGGTGAGACGACAGCTGAACACTGAAGCTTTCTTT. Amino acids: CASSLVRRQLNTEAFF.

The chain couples TRBV18 to TRBJ2-7, with D possibly matching TRBD1 (5 bases). V lost 2 bases and J 6 bases, leaving 11 bases between the germline ends. The length of the CDR3 is 13 residues. Germline V CDR1 and CDR2: KGHSH, LQKENI. This CDR3 is CASSPEQAGEQYF. In nucleotides, the CDR3 is TGTGCCAGCTCACCAGAACAGGCAGGCGAGCAGTACTTC.